Included here is one T cell receptor (beta chain) sequence, with context. The sample belongs to a study of T cell changes during pregnancy in multiple sclerosis. TCRdb keeps only in-frame clones here, not all; method: immunoSEQ multiplex PCR. The table includes around 75,000 clones, more than 85% detected once. This TCR was recovered from a female donor in good health, enrolled as a control in a pregnancy study. The sample in question was CD4+ T cells from peripheral blood mononuclear cells, obtained in the third trimester of pregnancy.

The CDR3 region has the DNA TGTGCCAGCAGCTTCGGGGGACAGGGGGGTGAAAAACTGTTTTTT. This encodes CASSFGGQGGEKLFF. This chain connects TRBV11-3 to TRBJ1-4; 11 bases are shared with TRBD1. The CDR3 spans 15 residues. J lost 7 bases, V lost 3 bases, and 4 bases had no gene match. Germline-derived CDR1 and CDR2 are SGHNT and YENEEA.